These T cell receptor beta chains were read from a single sample in a study of blood T cell repertoires in COVID-19. The repertoire was sequenced with immunoSEQ multiplex PCR; TCRdb's copy has only in-frame clones and lacks some. This table has about 190,000 clones, roughly 80% appearing once. Sequenced material: peripheral blood. All receptors come from a woman aged 45-60 years with acute or convalescent COVID-19. The CDR3 runs from the conserved cysteine through the conserved F or W. D genes are given only for firm matches. Clone size appears in some rows only: once, few, many, or a class for an expanded clone.

J gene	V gene	clone size	D gene	CDR3 DNA	CDR3 protein
TRBJ2-5	TRBV5-1	.	TRBD2	TGCGCCAGCAGCCTCCGATGGGGGGGAGAGACCCAGTACTTC	CASSLRWGGETQYF
TRBJ2-3	TRBV5-5	.	.	TGTGCCAGCAGCTTGGCCGGGGTTAGCACAGATACGCAGTATTTT	CASSLAGVSTDTQYF
TRBJ2-7	TRBV27	.	TRBD1	TGTGCCAGCAGTTCGCCGGGACAGGAGGTTCTCGAGCAGTACTTC	CASSSPGQEVLEQYF
TRBJ2-7	TRBV7-8	.	.	TGTGCCAGCAGCTCGCGAGGAGGGCCCTACGAGCAGTACTTC	CASSSRGGPYEQYF
TRBJ2-2	TRBV27	once	TRBD1	TGTGCCAGCAGTTTGACAGGGGGACGCGAGGAGCTGTTTTTT	CASSLTGGREELFF
TRBJ1-1	TRBV11-2	few	TRBD1	TGTGCCAGCAGCTTAGAACAGGGGGCCGGAGCTTTCTTT	CASSLEQGAGAFF
TRBJ1-6	TRBV14	once	.	TGTGCCAGCAGCCGCAAAAGTGGAGGGTTAGGGAATTCACCCCTCCACTTT	CASSRKSGGLGNSPLHF
TRBJ2-2	TRBV19	.	TRBD2	TGTGCCAGTAGGACTAGCGGGAACACCGGGGAGCTGTTTTTT	CASRTSGNTGELFF
TRBJ2-6	TRBV19	.	.	TGTGCCAGTAGTCTCGGGGTGCCCTCCAGCTCTGGGGCCAACGTCCTGACTTTC	CASSLGVPSSSGANVLTF
TRBJ1-1	TRBV7-9	.	.	TGTGCCAGCAGGGCAGTCAACACTGAAGCTTTCTTT	CASRAVNTEAFF
TRBJ1-2	TRBV7-2	.	.	TGTGCCAGCAGCCCTCGGTCCGATAACTATGGCTACACCTTC	CASSPRSDNYGYTF
TRBJ1-1	TRBV9	.	.	TGTGCCAGCAGCTCGGGACGGGACGGGGGAGCTGAAGCTTTCTTT	CASSSGRDGGAEAFF
TRBJ2-5	TRBV3-1/TRBV3-2	.	.	TGTGCCAGCAGCCCCACTGGGGGCGTGGAGACCCAGTACTTC	CASSPTGGVETQYF
TRBJ2-1	TRBV6-5	.	TRBD1	TGTGCCAGCAGCCAAGGGACAGGGCGACGCAATGAGCAGTTCTTC	CASSQGTGRRNEQFF
TRBJ2-7	TRBV11-2	.	TRBD1	TGTGCCAGCAGCTTAGATGGGCGACAGGGGGTTCTCGAGCAGTACTTC	CASSLDGRQGVLEQYF